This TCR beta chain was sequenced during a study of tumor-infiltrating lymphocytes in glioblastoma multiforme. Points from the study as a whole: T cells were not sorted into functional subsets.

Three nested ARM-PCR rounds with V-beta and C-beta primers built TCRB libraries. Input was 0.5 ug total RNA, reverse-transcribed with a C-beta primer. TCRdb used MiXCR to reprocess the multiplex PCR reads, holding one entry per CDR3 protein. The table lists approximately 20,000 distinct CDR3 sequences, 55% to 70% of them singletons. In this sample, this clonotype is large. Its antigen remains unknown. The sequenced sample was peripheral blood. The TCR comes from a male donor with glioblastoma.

CDR3 residues: CASSRLNYEQYF. The DNA for the CDR3 is TGTGCCAGCAGCAGACTCAATTACGAGCAGTACTTC. The chain has TRBV11-2 and TRBJ2-7, with no clear D. CDR1 is SGHAT, CDR2 FQNNGV, per germline. This CDR3 is 12 amino acids long. The germline V and J ends were trimmed by 5 bases and 4 bases, with 9 bases remaining between them.